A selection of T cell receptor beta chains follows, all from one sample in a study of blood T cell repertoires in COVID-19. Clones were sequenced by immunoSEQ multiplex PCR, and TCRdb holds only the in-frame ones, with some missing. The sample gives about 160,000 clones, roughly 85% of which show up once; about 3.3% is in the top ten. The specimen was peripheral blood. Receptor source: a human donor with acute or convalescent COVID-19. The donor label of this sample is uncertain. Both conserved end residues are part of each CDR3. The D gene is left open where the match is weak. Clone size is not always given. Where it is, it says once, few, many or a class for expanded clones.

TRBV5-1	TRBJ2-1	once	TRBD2	CASSLTSGGDNEQFF	TGCGCCAGCAGCCTCACTAGCGGGGGGGACAATGAGCAGTTCTTC
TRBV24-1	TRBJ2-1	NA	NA	CATSEGGPSYNEQFF	TGTGCCACCAGCGAGGGGGGGCCGTCGTACAATGAGCAGTTCTTC
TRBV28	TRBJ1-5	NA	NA	CASSPDSNQPQHF	TGTGCCAGCAGCCCAGATAGCAATCAGCCCCAGCATTTT
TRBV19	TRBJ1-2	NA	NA	CASRRDTFYGYTF	TGTGCCAGTCGCCGGGACACCTTCTATGGCTACACCTTC
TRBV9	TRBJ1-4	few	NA	CASSVGKGQGEKLFF	TGTGCCAGCAGCGTAGGGAAGGGGCAGGGTGAAAAACTGTTTTTT
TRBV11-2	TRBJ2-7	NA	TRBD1	CASSSQGTGTDEQYF	TGTGCCAGCAGCTCCCAAGGGACAGGGACCGACGAGCAGTACTTC
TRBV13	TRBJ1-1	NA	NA	CASRPGMNTEAFF	TGTGCCAGCAGGCCAGGGATGAACACTGAAGCTTTCTTT
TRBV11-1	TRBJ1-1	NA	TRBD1	CASSSQGGVTEAFF	TGTGCCAGCAGCTCACAGGGGGGGGTCACTGAAGCTTTCTTT
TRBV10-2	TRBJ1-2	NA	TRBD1	CASSEGGTALHSGYTF	TGCGCCAGCAGTGAGGGGGGGACAGCGCTACACTCTGGCTACACCTTC
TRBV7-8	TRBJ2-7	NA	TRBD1	CASSPTGQGIYEQYF	TGTGCCAGCAGTCCCACGGGACAGGGAATCTACGAGCAGTACTTC
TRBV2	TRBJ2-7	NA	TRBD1	CAGMTGDNYEQYF	TGTGCCGGAATGACAGGGGATAACTACGAGCAGTACTTC
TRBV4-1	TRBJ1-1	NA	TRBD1	CASSQYQGAGEAFF	TGCGCCAGCAGCCAATATCAGGGGGCAGGTGAAGCTTTCTTT
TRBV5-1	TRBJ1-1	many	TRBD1	CASSKLGGPNTEAFF	TGCGCCAGCAGCAAATTAGGGGGCCCGAACACTGAAGCTTTCTTT
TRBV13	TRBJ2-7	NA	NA	CASQERRRHEQYF	TGTGCCAGCCAAGAAAGGAGGCGCCACGAGCAGTACTTC
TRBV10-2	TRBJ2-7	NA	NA	CASSWGGAEQYF	TGCGCCAGCAGTTGGGGGGGGGCCGAGCAGTACTTC
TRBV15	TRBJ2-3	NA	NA	CATSYGGDSSTDTQYF	TGTGCCACCAGCTACGGAGGGGATTCTAGCACAGATACGCAGTATTTT
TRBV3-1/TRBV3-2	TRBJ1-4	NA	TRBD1	CASSTPSGGAYEKLFF	TGTGCCAGCAGCACACCATCAGGGGGCGCCTATGAAAAACTGTTTTTT
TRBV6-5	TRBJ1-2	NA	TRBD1	CASSYGSGQGFYGYTF	TGTGCCAGCAGTTACGGTTCGGGACAGGGCTTTTATGGCTACACCTTC
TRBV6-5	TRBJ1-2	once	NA	CASQGARNYGYTF	TGTGCCAGTCAGGGTGCGAGGAACTATGGCTACACCTTC
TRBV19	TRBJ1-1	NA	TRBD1	CASSADRGTEAFF	TGTGCCAGTAGTGCGGACAGGGGCACTGAAGCTTTCTTT
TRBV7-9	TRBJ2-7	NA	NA	CASSFFRQQPYEQYF	TGTGCCAGCAGCTTTTTCAGACAGCAACCCTACGAGCAGTACTTC
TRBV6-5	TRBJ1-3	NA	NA	CASSSRGGSSGNTIYF	TGTGCCAGCAGTTCCCGGGGGGGGAGCTCTGGAAACACCATATATTTT
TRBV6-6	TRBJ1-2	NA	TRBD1	CASSSRPGQVSHGYTF	TGTGCCAGCAGTTCACGACCGGGACAGGTTTCCCATGGCTACACCTTC
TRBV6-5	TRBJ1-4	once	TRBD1	CASSYVGTGKEKLFF	TGTGCCAGCAGTTATGTCGGGACAGGGAAGGAAAAACTGTTTTTT
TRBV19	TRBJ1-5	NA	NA	CASSIFPQGINQPQHF	TGTGCCAGTAGTATATTTCCACAGGGAATCAATCAGCCCCAGCATTTT
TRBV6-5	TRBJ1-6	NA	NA	CASSYLGAFPDSPLHF	TGTGCCAGCAGTTACTTGGGGGCGTTCCCAGATTCACCCCTCCACTTT
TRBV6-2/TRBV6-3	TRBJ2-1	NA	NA	CASSYVAPSYNEQFF	TGTGCCAGCAGTTACGTAGCCCCCTCCTACAATGAGCAGTTCTTC